The sequence of this T cell receptor beta chain was determined in a study of blood T cells in healthy people across ages. A J-beta primer mix and a sample-barcoded 5' primer were used in a second PCR of roughly 6 to 12 cycles. TCRdb processed the 5' RACE reads anew with MiXCR; each CDR3 protein has one entry. Among roughly 730,000 distinct CDR3 sequences listed, just over 55% were seen once. The CDR3 extends over 12 amino acids. Trimming removed 5 bases at V and 4 bases at J, with 10 bases between. In germline, CDR1 is DFQATT, CDR2 SNEGSKA (reference sequence). This rearrangement joins TRBV20-1 to TRBJ2-3, with a possible D match to TRBD2 (6 bases). The receptor was isolated from a man aged 35 to 55 in good health. Sequencing was performed on blood. The CDR3 reads CSAGGIADTQYF. The CDR3 DNA is TGCAGTGCTGGCGGGATCGCAGATACGCAGTATTTT.